This T cell receptor (beta chain) comes out of a study of cytomegalovirus exposure and HLA in healthy donors. Broader study findings: Per published accounts, TCR beta sequences correctly predicted the HLA-A and HLA-B alleles of most subjects.

Trimming cost V 6 bases and J 2 bases, with 11 bases left between them. Per the germline V gene, CDR1 is LNHDA and CDR2 is SQIVND (reference sequence). The CDR3 contains 14 residues. Use of 60 Vbeta and 13 Jbeta primers characterized the PCR. Profiling relied on immunoSEQ multiplex PCR, and the TCRdb table lists in-frame clones only, not all of them. The sample has about 140,000 clones; more than 65% are singletons. In regard to this clone: The antigen remains undetermined.

V usage is TRBV19 and J usage is TRBJ1-5; D remains unclear. Sequencing was carried out using PBMCs. The clonotype comes from a woman in her thirties in good health and CMV-seronegative. The CDR3 spells CASRGLEGNQPQHF. CDR3 bases: TGTGCCAGTAGGGGATTGGAGGGCAATCAGCCCCAGCATTTT.